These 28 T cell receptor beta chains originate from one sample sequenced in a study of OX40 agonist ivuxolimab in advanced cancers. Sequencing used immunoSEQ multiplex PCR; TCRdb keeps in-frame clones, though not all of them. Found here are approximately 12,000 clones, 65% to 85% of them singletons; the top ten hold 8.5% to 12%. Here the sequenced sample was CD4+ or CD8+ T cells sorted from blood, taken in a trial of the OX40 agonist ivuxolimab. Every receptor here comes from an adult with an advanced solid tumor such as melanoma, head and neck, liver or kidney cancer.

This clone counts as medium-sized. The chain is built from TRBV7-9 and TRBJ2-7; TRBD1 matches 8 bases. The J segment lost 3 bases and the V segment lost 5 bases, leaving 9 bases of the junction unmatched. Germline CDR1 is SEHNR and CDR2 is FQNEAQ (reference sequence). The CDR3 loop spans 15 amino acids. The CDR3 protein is CASSHRDRQVYEQYF. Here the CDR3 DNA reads TGTGCCAGCAGCCACCGGGACAGGCAAGTCTACGAGCAGTACTTC.

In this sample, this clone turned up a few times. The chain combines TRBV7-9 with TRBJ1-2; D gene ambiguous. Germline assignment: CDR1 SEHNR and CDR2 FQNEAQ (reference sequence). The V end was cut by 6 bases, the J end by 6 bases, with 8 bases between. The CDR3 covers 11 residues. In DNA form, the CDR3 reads TGTGCCAGCAGTTTGGGAAATGGCTACACCTTC. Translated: CASSLGNGYTF.

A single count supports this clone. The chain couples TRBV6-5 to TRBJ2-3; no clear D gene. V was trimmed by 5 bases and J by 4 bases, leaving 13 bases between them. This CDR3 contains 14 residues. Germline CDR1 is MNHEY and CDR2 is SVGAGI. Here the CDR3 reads CASSVASYADTQYF. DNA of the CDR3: TGTGCCAGCAGTGTGGCGAGCTATGCAGATACGCAGTATTTT.

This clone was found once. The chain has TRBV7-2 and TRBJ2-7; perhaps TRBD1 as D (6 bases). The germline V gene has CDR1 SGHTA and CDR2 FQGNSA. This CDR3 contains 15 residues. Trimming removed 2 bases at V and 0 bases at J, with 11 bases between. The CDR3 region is CASSLIQGSSYEQYF. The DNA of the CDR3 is TGTGCCAGCAGCTTAATCCAGGGGAGCTCCTACGAGCAGTACTTC.

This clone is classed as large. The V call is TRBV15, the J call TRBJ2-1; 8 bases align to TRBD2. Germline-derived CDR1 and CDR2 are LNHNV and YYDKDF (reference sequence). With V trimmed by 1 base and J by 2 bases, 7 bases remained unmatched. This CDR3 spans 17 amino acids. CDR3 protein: CATSRVSGSSAYNEQFF. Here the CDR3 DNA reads TGTGCCACCAGCAGAGTAAGCGGGAGTAGCGCCTACAATGAGCAGTTCTTC.

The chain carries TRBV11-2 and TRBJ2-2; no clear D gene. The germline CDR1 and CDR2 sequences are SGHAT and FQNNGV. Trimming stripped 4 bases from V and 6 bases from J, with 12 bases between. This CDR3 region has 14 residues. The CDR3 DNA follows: TGTGCCAGCAGCTCAACTAAAGGGTCCGGGGAGCTGTTTTTT. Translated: CASSSTKGSGELFF.

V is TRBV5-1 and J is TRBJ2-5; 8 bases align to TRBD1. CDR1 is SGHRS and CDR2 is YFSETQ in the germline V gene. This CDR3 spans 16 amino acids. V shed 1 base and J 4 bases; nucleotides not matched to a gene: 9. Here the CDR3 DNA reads TGCGCCAGCAGCTTGAATTATGGCAGGGGGCGAGAGACCCAGTACTTC. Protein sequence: CASSLNYGRGRETQYF.

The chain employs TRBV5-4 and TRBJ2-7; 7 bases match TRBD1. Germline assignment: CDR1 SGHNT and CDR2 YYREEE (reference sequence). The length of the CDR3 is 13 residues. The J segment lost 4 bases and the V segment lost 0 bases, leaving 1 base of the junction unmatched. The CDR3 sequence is CASSLEGAYEQYF. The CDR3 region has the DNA TGTGCCAGCAGCTTGGAGGGGGCGTACGAGCAGTACTTC.

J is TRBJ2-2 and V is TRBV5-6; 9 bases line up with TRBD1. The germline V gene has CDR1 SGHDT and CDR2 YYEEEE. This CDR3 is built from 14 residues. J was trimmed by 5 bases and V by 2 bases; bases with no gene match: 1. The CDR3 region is CASSFGTGTGELFF. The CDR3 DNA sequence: TGTGCCAGCAGCTTCGGGACAGGGACCGGGGAGCTGTTTTTT.

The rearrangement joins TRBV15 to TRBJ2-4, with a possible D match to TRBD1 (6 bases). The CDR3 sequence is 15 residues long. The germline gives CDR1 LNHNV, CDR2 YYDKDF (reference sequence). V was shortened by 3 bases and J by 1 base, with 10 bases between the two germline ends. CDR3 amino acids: CATSRERGAKNIQYF. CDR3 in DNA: TGTGCCACCAGCAGGGAAAGGGGGGCCAAAAACATTCAGTACTTC.

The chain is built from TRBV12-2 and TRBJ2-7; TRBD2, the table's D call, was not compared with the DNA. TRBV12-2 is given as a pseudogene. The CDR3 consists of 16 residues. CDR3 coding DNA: TGTGCAAGTCGCTTGCCGGGACTAGCGGGACTCTACGAGCAGTACTTC. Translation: CASRLPGLAGLYEQYF.

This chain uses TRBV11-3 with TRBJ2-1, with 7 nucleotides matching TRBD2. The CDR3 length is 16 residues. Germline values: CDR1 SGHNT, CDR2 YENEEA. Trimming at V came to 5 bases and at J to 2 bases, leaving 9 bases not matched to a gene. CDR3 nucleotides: TGTGCCAGCAGCCTCCACCCCGGGACTACCTACAATGAGCAGTTCTTC. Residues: CASSLHPGTTYNEQFF.

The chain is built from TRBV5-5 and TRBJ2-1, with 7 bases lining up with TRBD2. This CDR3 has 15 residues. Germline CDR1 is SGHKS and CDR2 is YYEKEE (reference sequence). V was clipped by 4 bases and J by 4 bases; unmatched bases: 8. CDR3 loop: CASSIRLANYNEQFF. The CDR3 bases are TGTGCCAGCAGCATCCGACTAGCCAATTACAATGAGCAGTTCTTC.

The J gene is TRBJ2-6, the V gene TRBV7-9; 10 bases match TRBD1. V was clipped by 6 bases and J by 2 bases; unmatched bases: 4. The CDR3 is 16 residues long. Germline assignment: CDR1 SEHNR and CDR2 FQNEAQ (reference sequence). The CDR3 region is CASRPGTGAGANVLTF. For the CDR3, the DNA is TGTGCCAGCAGGCCCGGGACAGGGGCTGGGGCCAACGTCCTGACTTTC.

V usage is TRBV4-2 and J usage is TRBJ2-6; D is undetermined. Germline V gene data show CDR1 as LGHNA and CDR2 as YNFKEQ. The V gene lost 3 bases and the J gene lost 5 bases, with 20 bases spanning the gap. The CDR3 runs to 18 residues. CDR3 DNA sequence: TGTGCCAGCAGCCATCCGTCAAGGTTACAAAGTCGGGCCAACGTCCTGACTTTC. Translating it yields CASSHPSRLQSRANVLTF.

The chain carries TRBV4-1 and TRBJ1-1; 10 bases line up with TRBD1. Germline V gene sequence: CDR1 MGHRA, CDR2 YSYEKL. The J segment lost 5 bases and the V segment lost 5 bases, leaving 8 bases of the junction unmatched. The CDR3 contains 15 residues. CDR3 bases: TGCGCCAGCAGCTCTCCCGGGACAGGGGATACTGAAGCTTTCTTT. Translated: CASSSPGTGDTEAFF.

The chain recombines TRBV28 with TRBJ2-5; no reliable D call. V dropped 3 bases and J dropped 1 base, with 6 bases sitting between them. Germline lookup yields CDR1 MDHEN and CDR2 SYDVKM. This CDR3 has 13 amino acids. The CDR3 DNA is TGTGCCAGCAGTTTCAGGAGCCAAGAGACCCAGTACTTC. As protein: CASSFRSQETQYF. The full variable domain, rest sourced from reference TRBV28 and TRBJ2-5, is DVKVTQSSRYLVKRTGEKVFLECVQDMDHENMFWYRQDPGLGLRLIYFSYDVKMKEKGDIPEGYSVSREKKERFSLILESASTNQTSMYLCASSFRSQETQYFGPGTRLLVL.

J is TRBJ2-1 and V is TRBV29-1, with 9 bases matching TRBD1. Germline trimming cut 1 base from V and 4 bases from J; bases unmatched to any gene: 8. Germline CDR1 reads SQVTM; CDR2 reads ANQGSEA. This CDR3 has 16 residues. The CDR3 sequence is CSVEGGTGGKYNEQFF. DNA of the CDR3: TGCAGCGTTGAAGGGGGCACAGGGGGCAAGTACAATGAGCAGTTCTTC.

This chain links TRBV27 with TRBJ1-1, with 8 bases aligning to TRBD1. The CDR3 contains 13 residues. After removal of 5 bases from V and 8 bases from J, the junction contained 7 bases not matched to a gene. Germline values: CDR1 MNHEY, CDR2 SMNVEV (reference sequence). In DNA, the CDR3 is TGTGCCAGCAGTCTCACAGGGGGTAGAGAAGCTTTCTTT. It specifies CASSLTGGREAFF.

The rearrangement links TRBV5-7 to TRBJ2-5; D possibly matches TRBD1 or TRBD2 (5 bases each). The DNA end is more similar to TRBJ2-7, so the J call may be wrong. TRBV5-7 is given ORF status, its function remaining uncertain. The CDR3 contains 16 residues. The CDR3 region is CASSPGTAHLSYEQYF. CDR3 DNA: TGTGCCAGCAGCCCGGGGACGGCCCACCTATCCTACGAGCAGTACTTC.

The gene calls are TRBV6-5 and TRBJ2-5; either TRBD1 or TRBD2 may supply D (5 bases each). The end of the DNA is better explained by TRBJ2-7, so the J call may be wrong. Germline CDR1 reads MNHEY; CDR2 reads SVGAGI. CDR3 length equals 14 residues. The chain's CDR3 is CASSRPGPVYEQYF. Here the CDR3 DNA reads TGTGCCAGCAGTCGACCGGGACCCGTTTACGAGCAGTACTTC.

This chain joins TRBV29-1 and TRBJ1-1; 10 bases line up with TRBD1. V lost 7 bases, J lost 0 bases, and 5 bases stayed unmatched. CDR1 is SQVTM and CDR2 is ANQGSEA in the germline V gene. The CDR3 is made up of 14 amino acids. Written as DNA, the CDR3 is TGCAGCGCTCAGGGACAGGGGATGAACACTGAAGCTTTCTTT. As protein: CSAQGQGMNTEAFF.

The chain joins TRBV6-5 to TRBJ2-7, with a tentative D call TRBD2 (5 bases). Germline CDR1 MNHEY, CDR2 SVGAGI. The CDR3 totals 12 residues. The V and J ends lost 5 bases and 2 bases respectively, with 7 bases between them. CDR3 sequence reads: CASSQTTYEQYF. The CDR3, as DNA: TGTGCCAGCAGTCAGACTACCTACGAGCAGTACTTC.

The DNA of the CDR3 is TGTGCCAGTAGTTCGGGGACCGCCAATGAGCAGTTCTTC. This encodes CASSSGTANEQFF. The chain couples TRBV19 to TRBJ2-1; D tentatively reads TRBD1 or TRBD2 (5 bases each). Trimming took 5 bases from V and 6 from J, leaving 11 bases between them. The germline CDR1 and CDR2 sequences are LNHDA and SQIVND (reference sequence). The CDR3 sequence is 13 residues long.

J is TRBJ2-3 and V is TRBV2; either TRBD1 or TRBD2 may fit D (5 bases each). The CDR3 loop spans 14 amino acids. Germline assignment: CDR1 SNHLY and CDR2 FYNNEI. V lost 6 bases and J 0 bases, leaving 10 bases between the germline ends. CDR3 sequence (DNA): TGTGCCAGCAGGAGGGACGTAAGCACAGATACGCAGTATTTT. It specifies CASRRDVSTDTQYF. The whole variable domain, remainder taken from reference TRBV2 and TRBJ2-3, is EPEVTQTPSHQVTQMGQEVILRCVPISNHLYFYWYRQILGQKVEFLVSFYNNEISEKSEIFDDQFSVERPDGSNFTLKIRSTKLEDSAMYFCASRRDVSTDTQYFGPGTRLTVL.

The CDR3 loop is CASGSQREGGTDTQYF. The DNA of the CDR3 is TGTGCCAGCGGAAGCCAGCGGGAGGGAGGCACAGATACGCAGTATTTT. The rearrangement links TRBV2 to TRBJ2-3; 10 bases align to TRBD2. Germline V lookup: CDR1 SNHLY, CDR2 FYNNEI. V shed 8 bases and J 1 base; nucleotides not matched to a gene: 9. The CDR3 has 16 amino acids.

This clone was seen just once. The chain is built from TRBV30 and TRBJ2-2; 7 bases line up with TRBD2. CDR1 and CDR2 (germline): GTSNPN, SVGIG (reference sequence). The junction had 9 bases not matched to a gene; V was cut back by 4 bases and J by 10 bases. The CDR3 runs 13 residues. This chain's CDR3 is CAWTPFGGTELFF. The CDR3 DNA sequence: TGTGCCTGGACCCCCTTCGGGGGGACGGAGCTGTTTTTT.

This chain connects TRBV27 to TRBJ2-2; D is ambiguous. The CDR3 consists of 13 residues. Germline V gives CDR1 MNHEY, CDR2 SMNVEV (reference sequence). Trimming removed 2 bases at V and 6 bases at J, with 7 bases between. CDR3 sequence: CASSLPGPGELFF. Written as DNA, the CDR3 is TGTGCCAGCAGTTTACCCGGTCCCGGGGAGCTGTTTTTT.